This record covers a single TCR beta chain. This clone's antigen is unknown. No quality values exist for individual bases; no much larger clone is one base distant. TRB CDR3 sequencing and data processing of tumor genomic DNA were performed with the immunoSEQ assay. TCRdb holds this immuneACCESS table with in-frame rearrangements only. Some clones are missing; in checked studies, unresolved V genes explain under half, and the rest has no known cause. Across this sample there are 11,000 to 15,000 clones, with roughly 72% seen only once. The top ten clones comprise 15% to 20% of the sample. In the germline V gene, CDR1 corresponds to MDHEN and CDR2 to SYDVKM. From cysteine to phenylalanine, the CDR3 is 13 amino acids long. Just CDR3 DNA is preserved here, 39 bases in frame from base 1. The V and J ends are trimmed by 3 bases and 1 base, leaving 6 bases between them. Study subjects had biopsy-confirmed Merkel cell carcinoma that was MCPyV-positive, and every subject had positive serum antibodies to T-antigen. Genomic DNA was extracted from roughly six adjacent 10-micron frozen tumor sections without any cell sorting or culture. Tumor biopsy tissue of roughly 5 x 5 x 5 mm was frozen in optimal cutting temperature compound. In the frozen biopsy, scout sections stained with hematoxylin and eosin confirmed abundant Merkel cell carcinoma and infiltrating cells.

This entry belongs to a study of T cell repertoires in Merkel cell carcinoma (dated by TCRdb to between 2019 and 2020). In terms of the full investigation: Patients who had received intralesional immunotherapy or systemic immune checkpoint blockade prior to the biopsy were excluded. A diagnosis of MCPyV-positive Merkel cell carcinoma and successful in vitro expansion of tumor-infiltrating lymphocytes were required for inclusion. MCPyV-specific clonotypes were first defined by tetramer sorting, cloning and paired TCR sequencing of expanded tumor-infiltrating lymphocytes.

What the work shows at the level of the full study, not this receptor alone: Normal tissue biopsies were not studied.

Recombination linked TRBV28 to TRBJ1-1; the D gene identity is not certain. Sequenced input: tumor tissue. This clonotype was obtained from an adult with Merkel cell carcinoma. The CDR3 is CASSFMWNTEAFF. The sequenced DNA: TGTGCCAGCAGTTTTATGTGGAACACTGAAGCTTTCTTT.